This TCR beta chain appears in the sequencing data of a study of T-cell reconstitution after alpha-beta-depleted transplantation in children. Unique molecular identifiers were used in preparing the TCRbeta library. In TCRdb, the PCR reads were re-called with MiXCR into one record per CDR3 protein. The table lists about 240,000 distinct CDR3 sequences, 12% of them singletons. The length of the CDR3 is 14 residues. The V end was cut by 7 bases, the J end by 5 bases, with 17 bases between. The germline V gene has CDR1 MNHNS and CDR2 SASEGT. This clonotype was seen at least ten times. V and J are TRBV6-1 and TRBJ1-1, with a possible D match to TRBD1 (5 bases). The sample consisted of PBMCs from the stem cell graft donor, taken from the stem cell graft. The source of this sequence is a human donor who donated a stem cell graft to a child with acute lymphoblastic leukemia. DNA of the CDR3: TGTGCCAGCAAATCGTTCTCGGGGGGGACTGAAGCTTTCTTT. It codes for CASKSFSGGTEAFF.